The 21 T cell receptor beta chains presented below share a single source sample, sequenced in a study of blood T cell repertoires in COVID-19. Profiling relied on immunoSEQ multiplex PCR, and the TCRdb table lists in-frame clones only, not all of them. The profile shows under 350,000 clones, about 93% of them singletons. Sequenced sample: peripheral blood. All receptors derive from a woman under 40 with COVID-19, enrolled during active disease.

The J gene is TRBJ1-5, the V gene TRBV13, with a possible D match to TRBD1 (5 bases). CDR1 is PRHDT and CDR2 is FYEKMQ in the germline V gene (reference sequence). This CDR3 has 16 amino acids. V was trimmed by 0 bases and J by 0 bases, leaving 9 bases between them. The chain's CDR3 is CASSLGTGYSNQPQHF. Written as DNA, the CDR3 is TGTGCCAGCAGCTTAGGAACAGGCTATAGCAATCAGCCCCAGCATTTT.

The gene calls are TRBV6-2 or TRBV6-3 and TRBJ1-5, with a possible D match to TRBD1 (6 bases). This CDR3 region has 18 residues. V lost 2 bases and J lost 0, with 17 bases in between. Germline V gives CDR1 MNHEY, CDR2 SVGEGT. CDR3 protein: CASSYDSGGLYSNQPQHF. The CDR3 DNA is TGTGCCAGCAGTTACGACAGCGGGGGGCTGTATAGCAATCAGCCCCAGCATTTT.

In the case of this clone: At one boundary the junction diverges from the germline segment, which might be a read error. This chain uses TRBV7-7 with TRBJ2-7; 11 nucleotides match TRBD1. Germline V CDR1 and CDR2: SSHAT, FNYEAQ (reference sequence). This CDR3 comprises 15 residues. The CDR3: CASSLGDRGSYEQYF. The CDR3 region has the DNA TGTGCTAGCAGCTTAGGGGACAGGGGGTCCTACGAGCAGTACTTC.

The chain carries TRBV5-1 and TRBJ2-7, with D hard to call. The CDR3 extends over 13 amino acids. CDR1 and CDR2 from the germline V gene are SGHRS and YFSETQ. Trimming pared 1 base from V and 0 bases from J, leaving 5 bases between. The CDR3 coding sequence is TGCGCCAGCAGCTTGAGACTCTCCTACGAGCAGTACTTC. Its translation: CASSLRLSYEQYF.

The chain uses TRBV5-1 and TRBJ2-6; 10 positions agree with TRBD1. The V gene end was trimmed by 4 bases and the J gene end by 2 bases; junction bases not matched to a gene: 6. Germline lookup yields CDR1 SGHRS and CDR2 YFSETQ. The CDR3 loop spans 17 amino acids. CDR3 protein: CASSRQGARTGANVLTF. CDR3 DNA: TGCGCCAGCAGCAGACAGGGGGCGCGAACTGGGGCCAACGTCCTGACTTTC.

The chain couples TRBV7-6 to TRBJ1-3, with D unresolved. The length of the CDR3 is 15 residues. V dropped 2 bases and J dropped 4 bases, with 12 bases sitting between them. Germline values: CDR1 SGHVS, CDR2 FNYEAQ. The CDR3 DNA reads TGTGCCAGCAGCTTATCCAGTACAGTAGGAAACACCATATATTTT. Translating it yields CASSLSSTVGNTIYF.

The chain joins TRBV27 to TRBJ2-7, with 7 bases aligning to TRBD1. This CDR3 spans 13 amino acids. Germline CDR1 MNHEY, CDR2 SMNVEV (reference sequence). Germline trimming cut 6 bases from V and 3 bases from J; bases unmatched to any gene: 5. CDR3 in DNA: TGTGCCAGCAGGGGGACAGACTTCTACGAGCAGTACTTC. Protein: CASRGTDFYEQYF.

The gene calls are TRBV7-8 and TRBJ2-2, with TRBD1 matching over 7 bases. The CDR3 runs to 17 residues. The germline gives CDR1 SGHVS, CDR2 FQNEAQ. V was pared by 4 bases and J by 5 bases, with 13 bases of the junction left unmatched. The DNA of the CDR3 is TGTGCCAGCAGCTCCCGGGGCCAGGGGGTAAATACCGGGGAGCTGTTTTTT. It yields the protein CASSSRGQGVNTGELFF.

In its sample, this clone was seen once. The rearrangement links TRBV9 to TRBJ2-6; D unclear. CDR1 SGDLS and CDR2 YYNGEE come from the germline V gene. The CDR3 covers 14 residues. Trimming cost V 4 bases and J 3 bases, with 8 bases left between them. CDR3 nucleotides: TGTGCCAGCAGCCCCGGTCATGGGGCCAACGTCCTGACTTTC. This translates into CASSPGHGANVLTF.

This clone was recorded a few times. The V call is TRBV28, the J call TRBJ2-7, with 7 bases aligning to TRBD2. V shed 4 bases and J 4 bases; nucleotides not matched to a gene: 16. This CDR3 comprises 17 residues. The V gene's germline CDR1 is MDHEN and CDR2 SYDVKM. CDR3 amino acids: CASSSTRRASGNYEQYF. CDR3 sequence (DNA): TGTGCCAGCAGTTCCACCCGCCGGGCTAGCGGAAATTACGAGCAGTACTTC. Looking up the rest from reference TRBV28 and TRBJ2-7 gives the full variable domain: DVKVTQSSRYLVKRTGEKVFLECVQDMDHENMFWYRQDPGLGLRLIYFSYDVKMKEKGDIPEGYSVSREKKERFSLILESASTNQTSMYLCASSSTRRASGNYEQYFGPGTRLTVT.

This rearrangement joins TRBV6-4 to TRBJ2-7; the D is unclear. Germline CDR1 and CDR2: MRHNA and SNTAGT. CDR3 length: 14 residues. Trimming shortened V by 6 bases and J by 3 bases, and 15 bases separated the two germline ends. The CDR3 DNA is TGTGCCAGCAGCAGACCTAGAGTCCACTACGAGCAGTACTTC. This gives the protein CASSRPRVHYEQYF.

V is TRBV7-9 and J is TRBJ2-1, with D hard to call. The germline V gene has CDR1 SEHNR and CDR2 FQNEAQ (reference sequence). CDR3 length: 14 residues. Trimming removed 1 base at V and 1 base at J, with 5 bases between. As DNA, the CDR3 is TGTGCCAGCAGCTTAGAATCTTCCTACAATGAGCAGTTCTTC. Translation gives CASSLESSYNEQFF. Together with reference TRBV7-9 and TRBJ2-1, the CDR3 gives the full variable domain: DTGVSQNPRHKITKRGQNVTFRCDPISEHNRLYWYRQTLGQGPEFLTYFQNEAQLEKSRLLSDRFSAERPKGSFSTLEIQRTEQGDSAMYLCASSLESSYNEQFFGPGTRLTVL.

The V gene is TRBV6-2 or TRBV6-3, the J gene TRBJ2-7; 13 positions agree with TRBD2. CDR1 and CDR2 (germline): MNHEY, SVGEGT. Trimming at V came to 5 bases and at J to 0 bases, leaving 7 bases not matched to a gene. This CDR3 is built from 17 residues. The CDR3 protein is CASSARLAGGYSYEQYF. DNA for the CDR3: TGTGCCAGCAGTGCCCGACTAGCGGGAGGCTACTCCTACGAGCAGTACTTC.

The count of this clone is one. V is TRBV11-2 and J is TRBJ1-2; D unclear. Trimming shortened V by 5 bases and J by 4 bases, and 11 bases separated the two germline ends. CDR3 length equals 13 residues. CDR1 is SGHAT and CDR2 is FQNNGV in the germline V gene. CDR3: CASSRSEPYGYTF. For the CDR3, the DNA is TGTGCCAGCAGCCGAAGCGAACCCTATGGCTACACCTTC.

The chain combines TRBV5-6 with TRBJ1-2, with D hard to call. V was trimmed by 7 bases and J by 3 bases, leaving 19 bases between them. The CDR3 has 15 residues. Germline lookup yields CDR1 SGHDT and CDR2 YYEEEE. The CDR3 DNA is TGTGCCAGCCGAGTGATAAACGGAGCCCACTATGGCTACACCTTC. Translated: CASRVINGAHYGYTF.

V and J are TRBV6-5 and TRBJ1-3; D ambiguous. The germline V gene encodes CDR1 MNHEY and CDR2 SVGAGI. This CDR3 region has 13 residues. CDR3 in amino acids: CAGGEVSGNTIYF. In nucleotides, the CDR3 is TGTGCAGGCGGAGAAGTCTCTGGAAACACCATATATTTT.

V usage is TRBV27 and J usage is TRBJ1-6; no firm D call. CDR3 length: 17 amino acids. Germline CDR1 MNHEY, CDR2 SMNVEV (reference sequence). Between the trimmed V and J ends, which lost 3 bases and 1 base, there was a span of 13 bases. This chain's CDR3 is CASSFAAPGSYNSPLHF. The DNA for the CDR3 is TGTGCCAGCAGTTTTGCGGCCCCCGGGTCCTATAATTCACCCCTCCACTTT.

This sequence joins TRBV12-3 or TRBV12-4 and TRBJ1-5; 9 positions match TRBD1. Losses at the gene ends were 6 bases for V and 13 bases for J; bases not matched to a gene: 4. The length of the CDR3 is 11 residues. The CDR3 DNA reads as TGTGCCAGCAGACAGACAGGGGGACAGCATTTT. It codes for CASRQTGGQHF.

The V call is TRBV6-6, the J call TRBJ1-5; perhaps TRBD1 as D (5 bases). Deletions cut 6 bases from V and 3 bases from J, with 18 bases between. Germline CDR1 is MNHNY and CDR2 is SVGAGI (reference sequence). The CDR3 consists of 16 residues. DNA of the CDR3: TGTGCCAGCAGCCAACTGGGGCCGGAGATCAATCAGCCCCAGCATTTT. It yields the protein CASSQLGPEINQPQHF.

This clone came up a few times. DNA of the CDR3: TGTGCCAGCAGCTCCAGTTATGGCTACACCTTC. Translation: CASSSSYGYTF. The chain links TRBV9 to TRBJ1-2; D is unresolved. Germline V gene sequence: CDR1 SGDLS, CDR2 YYNGEE. The CDR3 extends over 11 amino acids. V was trimmed by 4 bases and J by 5 bases, leaving 6 bases between them.

The chain recombines TRBV5-1 with TRBJ2-7, with 8 bases lining up with TRBD2. The CDR3 covers 18 residues. Germline CDR1 reads SGHRS; CDR2 reads YFSETQ. V lost 1 base to trimming and J lost 3 bases; unmatched junction nucleotides: 15. The CDR3 DNA reads TGCGCCAGCAGCTTGACGATTTCCTCCGGGACTAGAGTCTACGAGCAGTACTTC. Amino acids: CASSLTISSGTRVYEQYF.